This is a list of T cell receptor beta chains from one sample in a study of spatial heterogeneity in lung cancer. TCRdb ran MiXCR on the 5' RACE reads and lists one entry per CDR3 protein. The sample carries 30,000 to 45,000 distinct CDR3 sequences, 7.5% recorded once. The specimen comprised PBMCs, sampled at surgery. These receptors came from a male donor with early-stage non-small cell lung cancer. The CDR3 runs from the conserved cysteine through the conserved F or W. D genes are given only for firm matches. Expanded clones are given a class, and other clones once, few, many or no size at all.

d_gene	v_gene	j_gene	abundance	CDR3aa	CDR3nt
TRBD2	TRBV14	TRBJ2-2	many	CASSQLRLAGAGELFF	TGTGCCAGCAGCCAACTGAGACTAGCGGGAGCCGGGGAGCTGTTTTTT
-	TRBV4-3	TRBJ2-2	many	CASSGESNTGELFF	TGCGCCAGCAGCGGCGAATCGAACACCGGGGAGCTGTTTTTT
TRBD2	TRBV7-2	TRBJ2-7	many	CASSSPGLAAQYF	TGTGCCAGCAGCTCCCCGGGACTAGCGGCGCAGTACTTC
-	TRBV6-5	TRBJ2-4	many	CASSYLSLAKNIQYF	TGTGCCAGCAGTTACCTCAGTTTAGCCAAAAACATTCAGTACTTC
-	TRBV5-6	TRBJ1-6	many	CASSIGGSNSPLHF	TGTGCCAGCAGCATTGGGGGGAGTAATTCACCCCTCCACTTT
-	TRBV2	TRBJ2-2	few	CASSVTRNTGELFF	TGTGCCAGCAGTGTTACTAGAAACACCGGGGAGCTGTTTTTT
TRBD1	TRBV6-2/TRBV6-3	TRBJ1-1	many	CASSYQGQGAFF	TGTGCCAGCAGTTACCAGGGACAGGGAGCTTTCTTT
TRBD2	TRBV20-1	TRBJ2-1	many	CSMGGASGASYNEQFF	TGCAGTATGGGGGGCGCTAGCGGGGCCTCCTACAATGAGCAGTTCTTC
-	TRBV9	TRBJ2-1	many	CASSVTAASRNEQFF	TGTGCCAGCAGCGTGACGGCCGCATCCCGGAATGAGCAGTTCTTC
-	TRBV6-6	TRBJ1-1	few	CASSKLTGMNTEAFF	TGTGCCAGCAGCAAACTCACGGGGATGAACACTGAAGCTTTCTTT
TRBD2	TRBV4-2	TRBJ2-1	few	CASSQDREGYNEQFF	TGTGCCAGCAGCCAAGATCGGGAGGGCTACAATGAGCAGTTCTTC
-	TRBV4-2	TRBJ1-1	-	CASSQTGTSNTEAFF	TGTGCCAGCAGCCAAACCGGGACATCGAACACTGAAGCTTTCTTT
TRBD2	TRBV6-2/TRBV6-3	TRBJ2-5	-	CASRGSGVETQYF	TGTGCCAGCAGAGGTAGCGGGGTAGAGACCCAGTACTTC
-	TRBV7-9	TRBJ2-3	many	CASSRTTGITDTQYF	TGTGCCAGCAGCCGCACGACAGGCATCACAGATACGCAGTATTTT
TRBD2	TRBV5-1	TRBJ2-3	many	CASSQRLAGSTDTQYF	TGCGCCAGCAGCCAGAGACTAGCGGGAAGCACAGATACGCAGTATTTT
-	TRBV7-9	TRBJ1-2	few	CAVIEQTHRGNYGYTF	TGTGCCGTAATAGAGCAGACCCACAGAGGTAACTATGGCTACACCTTC
TRBD2	TRBV15	TRBJ2-1	few	CATSRAGTSKYNEQFF	TGTGCCACCTCACGAGCCGGGACTAGCAAGTACAATGAGCAGTTCTTC
TRBD2	TRBV14	TRBJ2-1	-	CASSPIAGGNEQFF	TGTGCCAGCAGCCCTATAGCGGGAGGCAATGAGCAGTTCTTC